This TCR beta chain appears in the sequencing data of a study of T-cell memory formation after mild COVID-19. General study findings and limits: Clones that contracted from day 15 to 85 had balanced CD4/CD8; later expanders were CD4+ biased.

V trimming: 1 base; J trimming: 2 bases; junction bases outside the gene matches: 4. Germline loops: CDR1 SGHTA, CDR2 FQGNSA. The CDR3 contains 16 residues. TCRdb used MiXCR to reprocess the 5' RACE reads, holding one entry per CDR3 protein. The table records roughly 340,000 distinct CDR3 sequences, more than 15% of them present only once. The sample holds a few counts of this clonotype. Its target is unknown. This TCR derives from a young man who had mild COVID-19 (a few samples of this study predate the infection). Cell type and time point are not known. The sequenced sample consisted of PBMCs or a T cell subset sorted from them (not recorded which). The gene calls are TRBV7-2 and TRBJ2-3; TRBD2 aligns across 9 bases. CDR3 region: CASSLVGGGDTDTQYF. The DNA for the CDR3 is TGTGCCAGCAGCTTAGTAGGCGGGGGGGACACAGATACGCAGTATTTT.